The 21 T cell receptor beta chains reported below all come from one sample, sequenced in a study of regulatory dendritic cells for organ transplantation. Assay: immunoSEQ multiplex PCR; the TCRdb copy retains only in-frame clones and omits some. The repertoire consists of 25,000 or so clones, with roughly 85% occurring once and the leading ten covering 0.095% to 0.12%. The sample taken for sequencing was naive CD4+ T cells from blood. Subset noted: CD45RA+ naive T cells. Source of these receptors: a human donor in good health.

The CDR3 reads CASSPRSGSETQYF. The CDR3 nucleotides read TGTGCCAGCAGCCCGAGGTCAGGGTCGGAGACCCAGTACTTC. V gene TRBV5-6 combines with J gene TRBJ2-5; TRBD1 might be the D (5 bases). In germline, CDR1 is SGHDT, CDR2 YYEEEE. V was pared by 4 bases and J by 5 bases, with 15 bases between. The CDR3 extends over 14 amino acids.

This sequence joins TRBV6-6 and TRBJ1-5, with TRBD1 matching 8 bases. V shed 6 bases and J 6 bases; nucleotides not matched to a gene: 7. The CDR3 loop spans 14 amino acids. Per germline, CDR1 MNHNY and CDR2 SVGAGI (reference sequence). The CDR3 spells CASSSDRGGQPQHF. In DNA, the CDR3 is TGTGCCAGCAGCAGCGACAGGGGAGGTCAGCCCCAGCATTTT.

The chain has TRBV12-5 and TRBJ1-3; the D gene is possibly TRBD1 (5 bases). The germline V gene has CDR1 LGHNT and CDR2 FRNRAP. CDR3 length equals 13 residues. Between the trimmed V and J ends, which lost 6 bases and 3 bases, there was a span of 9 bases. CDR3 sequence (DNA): TGTGCTAGTGGCGCAGGGTTTGGAAACACCATATATTTT. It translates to CASGAGFGNTIYF.

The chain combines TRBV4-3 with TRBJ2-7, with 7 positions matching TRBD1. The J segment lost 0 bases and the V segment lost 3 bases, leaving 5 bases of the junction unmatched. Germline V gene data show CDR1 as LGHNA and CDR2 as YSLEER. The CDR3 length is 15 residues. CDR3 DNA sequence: TGCGCCAGCAGCCAGGTGTGGGACAGCTCCTACGAGCAGTACTTC. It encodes CASSQVWDSSYEQYF.

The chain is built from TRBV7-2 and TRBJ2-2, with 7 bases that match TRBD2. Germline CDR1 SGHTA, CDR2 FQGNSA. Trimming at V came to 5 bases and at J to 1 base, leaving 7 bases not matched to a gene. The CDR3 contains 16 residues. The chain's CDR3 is CASSRWGGENTGELFF. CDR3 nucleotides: TGTGCCAGCAGCCGTTGGGGGGGAGAGAACACCGGGGAGCTGTTTTTT.

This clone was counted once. The CDR3 reads CASSLTGTATDTQYF. CDR3 in DNA: TGCGCCAGCAGCTTAACCGGGACAGCCACAGATACGCAGTATTTT. This chain connects TRBV5-1 to TRBJ2-3; TRBD1 aligns across 7 bases. The V and J ends lost 2 bases and 2 bases, in that order; junction bases with no gene match: 5. Germline-derived CDR1 and CDR2 are SGHRS and YFSETQ. The CDR3 is 15 amino acids. Variable domain in full (rest from reference TRBV5-1 and TRBJ2-3): KAGVTQTPRYLIKTRGQQVTLSCSPISGHRSVSWYQQTPGQGLQFLFEYFSETQRNKGNFPGRFSGRQFSNSRSEMNVSTLELGDSALYLCASSLTGTATDTQYFGPGTRLTVL.

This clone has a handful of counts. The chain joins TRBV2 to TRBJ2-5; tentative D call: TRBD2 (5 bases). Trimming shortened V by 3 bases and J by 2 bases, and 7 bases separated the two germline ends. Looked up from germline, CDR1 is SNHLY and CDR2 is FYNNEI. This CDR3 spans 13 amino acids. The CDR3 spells CASSEGAQETQYF. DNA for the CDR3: TGTGCCAGCAGTGAGGGAGCTCAAGAGACCCAGTACTTC.

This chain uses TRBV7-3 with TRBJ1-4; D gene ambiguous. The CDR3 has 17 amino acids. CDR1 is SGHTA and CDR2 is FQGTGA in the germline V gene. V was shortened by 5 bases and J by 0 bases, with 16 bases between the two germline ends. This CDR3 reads CASSLRETLATNEKLFF. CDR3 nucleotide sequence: TGTGCCAGCAGCCTCCGGGAAACTCTTGCAACTAATGAAAAACTGTTTTTT.

The CDR3 coding sequence is TGCGCCAGCAGCCAAGCCGGACAGGACAATGAGCAGTTCTTC. This sequence encodes CASSQAGQDNEQFF. The J gene is TRBJ2-1, the V gene TRBV4-3; 7 bases are shared with TRBD1. The trim removed 1 base at V and 5 bases at J, leaving 2 bases unmatched. Germline V lookup: CDR1 LGHNA, CDR2 YSLEER. The CDR3 is 14 amino acids.

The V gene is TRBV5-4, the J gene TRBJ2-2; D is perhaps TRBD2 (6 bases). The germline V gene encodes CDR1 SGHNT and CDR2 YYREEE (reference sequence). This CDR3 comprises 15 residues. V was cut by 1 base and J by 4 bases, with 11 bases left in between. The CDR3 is CASSLFSGVTGELFF. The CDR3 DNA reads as TGTGCCAGCAGCTTGTTTTCGGGGGTCACCGGGGAGCTGTTTTTT. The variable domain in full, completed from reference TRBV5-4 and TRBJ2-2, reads ETGVTQSPTHLIKTRGQQVTLRCSSQSGHNTVSWYQQALGQGPQFIFQYYREEENGRGNFPPRFSGLQFPNYSSELNVNALELDDSALYLCASSLFSGVTGELFFGEGSRLTVL.

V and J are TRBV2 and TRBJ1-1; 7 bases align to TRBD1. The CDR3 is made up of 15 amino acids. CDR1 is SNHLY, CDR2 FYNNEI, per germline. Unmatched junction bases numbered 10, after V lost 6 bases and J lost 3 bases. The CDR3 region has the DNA TGTGCCAGCAGATTAGGGACAGCGGACGACACTGAAGCTTTCTTT. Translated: CASRLGTADDTEAFF.

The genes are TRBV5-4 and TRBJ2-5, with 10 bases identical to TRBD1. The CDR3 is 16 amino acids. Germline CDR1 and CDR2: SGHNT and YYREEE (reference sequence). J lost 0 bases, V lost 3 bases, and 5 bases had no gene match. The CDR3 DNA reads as TGTGCCAGCAGCTCGACAGGGGGCGGACACCAAGAGACCCAGTACTTC. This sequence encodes CASSSTGGGHQETQYF.

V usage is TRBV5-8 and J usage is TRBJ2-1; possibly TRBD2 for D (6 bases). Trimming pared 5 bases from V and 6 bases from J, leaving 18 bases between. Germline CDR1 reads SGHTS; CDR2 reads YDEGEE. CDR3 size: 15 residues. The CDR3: CASRPGLRPGNEQFF. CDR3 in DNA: TGTGCCAGCAGACCGGGACTCCGCCCAGGCAATGAGCAGTTCTTC.

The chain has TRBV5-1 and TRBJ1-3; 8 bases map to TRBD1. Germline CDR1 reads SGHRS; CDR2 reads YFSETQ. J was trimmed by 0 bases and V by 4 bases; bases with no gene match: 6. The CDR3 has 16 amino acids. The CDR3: CASSVGQVNSGNTIYF. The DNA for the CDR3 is TGCGCCAGCAGCGTGGGACAGGTAAACTCTGGAAACACCATATATTTT.

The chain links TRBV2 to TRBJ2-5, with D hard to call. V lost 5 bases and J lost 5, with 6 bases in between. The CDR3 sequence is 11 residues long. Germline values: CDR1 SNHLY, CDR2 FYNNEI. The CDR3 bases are TGTGCCAGCAGTTCCCTGGAGACCCAGTACTTC. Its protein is CASSSLETQYF.

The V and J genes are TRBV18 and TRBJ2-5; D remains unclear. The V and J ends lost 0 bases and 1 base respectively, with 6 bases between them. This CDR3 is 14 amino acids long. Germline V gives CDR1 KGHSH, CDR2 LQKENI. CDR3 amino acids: CASSPPSLQETQYF. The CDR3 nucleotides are TGTGCCAGCTCACCACCCTCTCTCCAAGAGACCCAGTACTTC.

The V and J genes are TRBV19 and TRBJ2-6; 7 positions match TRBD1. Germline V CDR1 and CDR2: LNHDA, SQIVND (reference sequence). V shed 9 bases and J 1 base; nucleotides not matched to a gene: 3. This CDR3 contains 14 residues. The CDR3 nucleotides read TGTGCCAGCGGCAGGGGGTCTGGGGCCAACGTCCTGACTTTC. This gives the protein CASGRGSGANVLTF.

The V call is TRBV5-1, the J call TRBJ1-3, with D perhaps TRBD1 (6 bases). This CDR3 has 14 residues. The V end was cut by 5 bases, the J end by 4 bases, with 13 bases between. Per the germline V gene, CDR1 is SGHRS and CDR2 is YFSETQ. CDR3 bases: TGCGCCAGCAGTGACGGACAGTTAGGAAACACCATATATTTT. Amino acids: CASSDGQLGNTIYF.

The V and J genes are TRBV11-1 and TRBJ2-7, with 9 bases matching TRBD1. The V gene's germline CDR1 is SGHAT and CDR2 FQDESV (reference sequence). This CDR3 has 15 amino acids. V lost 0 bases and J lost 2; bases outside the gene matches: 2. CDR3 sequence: CASSLAGTGTYEQYF. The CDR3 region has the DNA TGTGCCAGCAGCTTAGCGGGGACAGGGACCTACGAGCAGTACTTC.

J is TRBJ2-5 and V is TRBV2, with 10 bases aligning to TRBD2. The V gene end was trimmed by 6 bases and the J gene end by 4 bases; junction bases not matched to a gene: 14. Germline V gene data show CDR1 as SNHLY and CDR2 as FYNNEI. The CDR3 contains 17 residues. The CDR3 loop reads CASRRSGGAGASETQYF. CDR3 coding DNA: TGTGCCAGCAGGAGGAGCGGGGGGGCCGGGGCGTCAGAGACCCAGTACTTC.

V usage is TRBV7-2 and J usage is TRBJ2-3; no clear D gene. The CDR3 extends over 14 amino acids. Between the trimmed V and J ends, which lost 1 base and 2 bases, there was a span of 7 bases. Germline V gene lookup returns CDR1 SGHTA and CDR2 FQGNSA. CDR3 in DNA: TGTGCCAGCAGCTTAGGTTTAGACACAGATACGCAGTATTTT. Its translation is CASSLGLDTDTQYF.